The 6 T cell receptor beta chains presented below share a single source sample, sequenced in a study of CD8 T cell repertoires and HIV-1 epitope variants. No antigens are known for them. TCRdb's copy holds only in-frame clones and misses some; the assay was immunoSEQ multiplex PCR. This table holds fewer than 6,500 clones, more than 65% found once. The sequenced material came from cultured CD8+ T cells derived from PBMCs. The receptors shown here come from a male donor with HIV.

The chain uses TRBV10-3 and TRBJ2-7; D might be TRBD1 (6 bases). V shed 4 bases and J shed 2 bases, with 12 bases lying between them. This CDR3 has 14 amino acids. The germline V gene has CDR1 ENHRY and CDR2 SYGVKD. The CDR3 DNA is TGTGCCATCAGTGGGGTCGGGGACACCTACGAGCAGTACTTC. It translates to CAISGVGDTYEQYF.

V is TRBV5-8 and J is TRBJ2-1; possible D gene TRBD1, 5 bases. Germline CDR1 is SGHTS and CDR2 is YDEGEE. Between the trimmed V and J ends, which lost 2 bases and 10 bases, there was a span of 16 bases. The CDR3 contains 14 residues. CDR3 region: CASSFGQGLGEQFF. CDR3 DNA sequence: TGTGCCAGCAGCTTCGGGCAGGGCCTTGGGGAGCAGTTCTTC.

V gene TRBV9 combines with J gene TRBJ1-1; a possible D gene is TRBD1 (6 bases). V lost 0 bases, J lost 1 base, and 7 bases lay in between. Per germline, CDR1 SGDLS and CDR2 YYNGEE. The CDR3 consists of 14 residues. The CDR3 bases are TGTGCCAGCAGCGTAGAGGGACAGAACACTGAAGCTTTCTTT. This translates into CASSVEGQNTEAFF.

The chain couples TRBV9 to TRBJ2-7; 7 nucleotides line up with TRBD2. V shed 3 bases and J 4 bases; nucleotides not matched to a gene: 7. CDR1 and CDR2 (germline): SGDLS, YYNGEE. The CDR3 contains 14 residues. In nucleotides, the CDR3 is TGTGCCAGCAGCGCCGGGACTACCCTTTACGAGCAGTACTTC. As protein: CASSAGTTLYEQYF. Full variable domain (rest looked up from reference TRBV9 and TRBJ2-7): DSGVTQTPKHLITATGQRVTLRCSPRSGDLSVYWYQQSLDQGLQFLIQYYNGEERAKGNILERFSAQQFPDLHSELNLSSLELGDSALYFCASSAGTTLYEQYFGPGTRLTVT.

Here the CDR3 DNA reads TGTGCCAGCAGTAGGGGACCGGGACTAGCGGGAGGGACGACCCAGTACTTC. Protein product: CASSRGPGLAGGTTQYF. This chain links TRBV28 with TRBJ2-5; 16 bases align to TRBD2. Germline loops: CDR1 MDHEN, CDR2 SYDVKM. Trimming took 5 bases from V and 7 from J; bases not matched to a gene: 10. The length of the CDR3 is 17 residues.

CDR3 nucleotides: TGTGCCAGCAGTTCTGGGACAGGGGCCTATCAGCCCCAGCATTTT. Its protein product is CASSSGTGAYQPQHF. V usage is TRBV6-5 and J usage is TRBJ1-5; the match to TRBD1 covers 10 bases. CDR3 length: 15 residues. The germline V gene has CDR1 MNHEY and CDR2 SVGAGI. V gave up 4 bases and J gave up 5 bases; unmatched junction bases: 5.